This entry features one TCR beta chain sequence. This clonotype occurred once. The clone's antigen remains unknown. A read error is possible here, since a much larger clone lies one base away. This sample is drawn from a study of blood T cells in healthy people across ages (dated by TCRdb to between 2015 and 2016). In terms of the full investigation: Template switching captured roughly one uniquely barcoded TCR beta cDNA molecule per two T cells in model experiments. Using deep sequencing normalized with unique cDNA molecular identifiers, the study measured how TCR beta repertoire diversity changes with age. Four age groups were formed from the donors: young (average approximately 17 years), middle-aged (approximately 40), aged (about 62) and long-lived (about 80). To avoid experimental bias, donors of different ages were spread randomly across the sequencing lanes. Two additional independent replicas of 1 million unique cDNA reads from the same blood draw were analyzed for two donors (one aged 18 to 29 and one aged 80 or older).

Libraries were made using 5' RACE. Data came from an Illumina HiSeq 2500. A second PCR of roughly 7 to 12 cycles was run with a J-beta primer mix and a sample-barcoded 5' primer. A unique molecular identifier was introduced onto each TCR beta cDNA molecule by a template-switch 5' adaptor carrying 12 random nucleotides. Each sample yielded at least 2.5 million CDR3-containing paired-end reads. First-strand cDNA was synthesized from all RNA with the Mint cDNA synthesis kit, primed by a TRBC-specific oligonucleotide. Following uracil-DNA glycosylase treatment, all cDNA underwent a first 18-cycle PCR with the universal primers M1SS and BC2_uni_R. The original pipeline was this. For normalization, 1 million high-quality reads, each with a distinct molecular identifier, were randomly selected from each sample. Instead of being binned into consensus sequences, reads that shared molecular identifiers were thrown out. MiTCR, run with a Q25 quality threshold and the strictest error-elimination algorithm, handled CDR3 identification, clonotype clustering and error correction. A nonparametric unseen species model with Euler transformation was used to estimate lower-bound total TCR beta diversity. TCRdb trimmed the raw reads at Q25, called clones with MiXCR and kept productive beta chains. All rows with the same CDR3 protein become a single entry with the most common DNA and genes. In this record, the V and J calls reflect TCRdb's handling and not the investigators' own analysis. This sample holds approximately 800,000 distinct CDR3 sequences; roughly 35% were observed only once. In total, the top ten clones hold 10% to 15% of the sample.

Donors were 39 systemically healthy Caucasian individuals from Russia aged 6 to 90 years. Each donor gave about 9.8 milliliters of peripheral blood, drawn into EDTA-treated Vacutainer tubes. Ficoll-Paque density-gradient centrifugation was used to isolate PBMCs, with at least 7 million obtained per sample. Trizol reagent was used to extract total RNA from PBMCs, with at least 5 micrograms per sample. For every donor, an aliquot of PBMCs went through flow cytometry to measure the percentages of naive CD45RAhigh/CD27high T cells. Overall study outcomes, separate from this receptor: Total diversity estimates from one million sequenced T cells were considered lower bounds and underestimates. The CMV infection status of donors was not known, potentially confounding age-related changes in expanded clonotypes. Because profiling used bulk unsorted PBMCs, naive and antigen-experienced compartments could not be compared conclusively. The percentage of naive T cells measured by flow cytometry correlated strongly with observed TCR beta diversity. As age increased, observed TCR beta diversity per million T cells dropped in a roughly linear way, and a significant reduction was already evident by age roughly 36. Compared with the aged group, the long-lived group had more naive CD4+ T cells, fewer expanded clones and increased TCR diversity, suggesting age selection.

Taken from cysteine to phenylalanine, the CDR3 has 14 residues. Left in the record is the CDR3 DNA by itself, 42 bases read in frame from the first base. CDR1 and CDR2, per the germline V gene (reference sequence), are SEHNR and FQNEAQ. Trimming costs V 5 bases and J 2 bases, and their ends lie 12 bases apart. Sample: blood. The origin of this receptor is a man younger than 35 in good health. The chain uses TRBV7-9 and TRBJ2-5; confidence is insufficient to name the D gene. In nucleotide form, the sequence is TGTGCCAGCAGCGACGCGACTTTGCAAGAGACCCAGTACTTC. Its translation reads: CASSDATLQETQYF. Beyond the CDR3, the reference TRBV7-9 and TRBJ2-5 genes provide the residues; the full variable domain reads: DTGVSQNPRHKITKRGQNVTFRCDPISEHNRLYWYRQTLGQGPEFLTYFQNEAQLEKSRLLSDRFSAERPKGSFSTLEIQRTEQGDSAMYLCASSDATLQETQYFGPGTRLLVL.